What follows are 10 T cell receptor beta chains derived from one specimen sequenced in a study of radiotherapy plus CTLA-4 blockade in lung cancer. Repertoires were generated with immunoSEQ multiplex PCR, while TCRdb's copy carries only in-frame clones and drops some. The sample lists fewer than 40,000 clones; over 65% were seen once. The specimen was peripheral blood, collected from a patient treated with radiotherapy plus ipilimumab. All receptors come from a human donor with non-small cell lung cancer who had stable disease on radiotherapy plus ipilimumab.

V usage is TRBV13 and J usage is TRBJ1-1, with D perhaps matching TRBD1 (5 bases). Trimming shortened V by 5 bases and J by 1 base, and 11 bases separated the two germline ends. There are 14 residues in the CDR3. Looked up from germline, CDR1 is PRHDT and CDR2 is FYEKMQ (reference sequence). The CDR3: CASSGPRENTEAFF. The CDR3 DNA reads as TGTGCCAGCAGCGGACCCAGGGAGAACACTGAAGCTTTCTTT.

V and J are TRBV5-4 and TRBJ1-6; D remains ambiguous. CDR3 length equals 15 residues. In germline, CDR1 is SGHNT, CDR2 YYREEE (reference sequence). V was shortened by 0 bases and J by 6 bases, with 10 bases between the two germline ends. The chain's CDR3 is CASSLVPGINSPLHF. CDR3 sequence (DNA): TGTGCCAGCAGCTTGGTTCCAGGAATTAATTCACCCCTCCACTTT.

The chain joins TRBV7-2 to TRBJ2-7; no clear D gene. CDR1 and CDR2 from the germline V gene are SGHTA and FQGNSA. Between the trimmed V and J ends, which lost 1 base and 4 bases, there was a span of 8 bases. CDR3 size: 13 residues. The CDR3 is CASSLGEAYEQYF. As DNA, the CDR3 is TGTGCCAGCAGCTTAGGAGAGGCTTACGAGCAGTACTTC.

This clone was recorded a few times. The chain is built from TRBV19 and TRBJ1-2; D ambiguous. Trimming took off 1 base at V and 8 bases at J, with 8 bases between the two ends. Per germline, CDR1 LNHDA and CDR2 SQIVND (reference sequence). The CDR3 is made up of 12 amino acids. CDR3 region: CASSIGPGGYTF. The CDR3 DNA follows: TGTGCCAGTAGTATAGGACCGGGCGGCTACACCTTC.

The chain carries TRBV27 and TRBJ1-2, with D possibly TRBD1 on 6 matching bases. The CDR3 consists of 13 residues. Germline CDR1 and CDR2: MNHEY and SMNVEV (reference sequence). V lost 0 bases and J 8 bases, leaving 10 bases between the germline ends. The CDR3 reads CASSLSWGRGYTF. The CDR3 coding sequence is TGTGCCAGCAGTTTATCGTGGGGGCGAGGCTACACCTTC.

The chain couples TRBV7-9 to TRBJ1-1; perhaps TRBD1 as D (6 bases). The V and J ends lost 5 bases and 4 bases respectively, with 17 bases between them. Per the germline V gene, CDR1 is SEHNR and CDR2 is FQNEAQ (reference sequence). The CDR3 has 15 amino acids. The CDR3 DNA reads TGTGCCAGCAGCGCCGGGGGGGGCCGTGGCACTGAAGCTTTCTTT. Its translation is CASSAGGGRGTEAFF.

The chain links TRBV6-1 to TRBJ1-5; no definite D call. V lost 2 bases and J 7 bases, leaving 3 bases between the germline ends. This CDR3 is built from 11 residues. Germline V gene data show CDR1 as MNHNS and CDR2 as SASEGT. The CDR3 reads CASSEKQPQHF. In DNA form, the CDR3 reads TGTGCCAGCAGTGAAAAACAGCCCCAGCATTTT.

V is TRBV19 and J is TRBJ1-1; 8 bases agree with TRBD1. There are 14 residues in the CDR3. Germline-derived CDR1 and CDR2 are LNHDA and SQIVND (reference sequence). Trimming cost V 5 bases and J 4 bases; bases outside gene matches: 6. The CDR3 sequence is CASSSTGVGTEAFF. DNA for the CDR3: TGTGCCAGTAGTTCGACAGGGGTGGGCACTGAAGCTTTCTTT.

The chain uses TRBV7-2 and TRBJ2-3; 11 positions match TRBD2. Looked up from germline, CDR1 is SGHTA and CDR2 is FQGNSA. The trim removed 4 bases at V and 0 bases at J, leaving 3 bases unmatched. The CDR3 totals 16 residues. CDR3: CASSSGTSGSTDTQYF. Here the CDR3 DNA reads TGTGCCAGCAGCTCAGGGACTAGCGGTAGCACAGATACGCAGTATTTT.

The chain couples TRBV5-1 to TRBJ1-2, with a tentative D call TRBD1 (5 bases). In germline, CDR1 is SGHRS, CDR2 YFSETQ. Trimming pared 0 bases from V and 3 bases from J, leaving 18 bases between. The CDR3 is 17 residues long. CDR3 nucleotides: TGCGCCAGCAGCTTGGAGCTCGGGGCCTCGAGATACTATGGCTACACCTTC. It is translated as CASSLELGASRYYGYTF.